Listed below are T cell receptor beta chains from one sample, sequenced in a study of cytomegalovirus exposure and HLA in healthy donors. TCRdb's copy holds only in-frame clones and misses some; the assay was immunoSEQ multiplex PCR. The sample has 30,000 or so clones; 65% to 75% are singletons. The material sequenced was PBMCs. The receptors were gathered from a man in his fifties in good health and CMV-seropositive. Both conserved end residues are part of each CDR3. The D gene is left open where the match is weak. Size values are once, few and many counts, or a class for expanded clones, and some rows have none.

abundance: .
d_gene: TRBD2
v_gene: TRBV29-1
j_gene: TRBJ2-7
CDR3nt: TGCAGCGCCGGACCTAGCGGGAGCTCCTACGAGCAGTACTTC
CDR3aa: CSAGPSGSSYEQYF

abundance: .
d_gene: .
v_gene: TRBV29-1
j_gene: TRBJ1-1
CDR3nt: TGCAGCGTCTACACAGGAAACACTGAAGCTTTCTTT
CDR3aa: CSVYTGNTEAFF

abundance: few
d_gene: .
v_gene: TRBV7-2
j_gene: TRBJ2-1
CDR3nt: TGTGCCAGTCAACCGATGCCGGGATTATACAATGAGCAGTTCTTC
CDR3aa: CASQPMPGLYNEQFF

abundance: .
d_gene: TRBD1
v_gene: TRBV6-1
j_gene: TRBJ1-1
CDR3nt: TGTGCCAGCAGTGAAGGGCGGGACAGGGGTCGACTTGAAGCTTTCTTT
CDR3aa: CASSEGRDRGRLEAFF

abundance: .
d_gene: TRBD1
v_gene: TRBV5-1
j_gene: TRBJ1-2
CDR3nt: TGCGCCAGCACTGAAGGGGGCCGTGTAGGGGGCTACACCTTC
CDR3aa: CASTEGGRVGGYTF

abundance: once
d_gene: .
v_gene: TRBV6-5
j_gene: TRBJ2-5
CDR3nt: TGTGCCAGCAGTTACCTGGGGGCGCCTGAAGAGACCCAGTACTTC
CDR3aa: CASSYLGAPEETQYF

abundance: once
d_gene: .
v_gene: TRBV6-5
j_gene: TRBJ2-7
CDR3nt: TGTGCCAGCGCGTCCGCCAGGGCCATTCCCTACGAGCAGTACTTC
CDR3aa: CASASARAIPYEQYF

abundance: .
d_gene: TRBD2
v_gene: TRBV10-1
j_gene: TRBJ2-7
CDR3nt: TGCGCCAGCAGTGAGGGACTAGCGGGAGGAATCTACGAGCAGTACTTC
CDR3aa: CASSEGLAGGIYEQYF

abundance: .
d_gene: TRBD1
v_gene: TRBV4-3
j_gene: TRBJ2-3
CDR3nt: TGCGCCAGCAGCTCCCAGGACAGGGGGAGGGATACGCAGTATTTT
CDR3aa: CASSSQDRGRDTQYF

abundance: .
d_gene: TRBD1
v_gene: TRBV4-1
j_gene: TRBJ2-6
CDR3nt: TGCGCCAGCAGCCAAGGGACAGGGGAAGACTCTGGGGCCAACGTCCTGACTTTC
CDR3aa: CASSQGTGEDSGANVLTF

abundance: .
d_gene: TRBD1
v_gene: TRBV10-1
j_gene: TRBJ1-5
CDR3nt: TGCGCCACCACCGGACAGGGCAATACCTATAGCAATCAGCCCCAGCATTTT
CDR3aa: CATTGQGNTYSNQPQHF

abundance: .
d_gene: .
v_gene: TRBV7-9
j_gene: TRBJ2-3
CDR3nt: TGTGCCAGCAGCTCCCTAATCCTCAGCACAGATACGCAGTATTTT
CDR3aa: CASSSLILSTDTQYF